This TCR beta chain was sequenced during a study of cytomegalovirus exposure and HLA in healthy donors. Study results and limitations: The authors later found most CMV-associated TCR beta chains appeared HLA-restricted.

Germline CDR1 reads SGHRS; CDR2 reads YFSETQ. With 0 bases clipped from V and 4 bases from J, the junction kept 1 base outside the gene matches. This CDR3 contains 13 residues. Remarks on this clone: Its matching antigen is unknown. Other DNA variants within this sample encode the same CDR3.

PCR was performed using 60 Vbeta and 13 Jbeta primers. Clones were read by immunoSEQ multiplex PCR, and TCRdb kept only the in-frame ones, dropping some. The repertoire has fewer than 250,000 clones, around 87% of them found once; the top ten carry roughly 1.9%. This TCR derives from a woman aged 18 to 35 in good health and CMV-seronegative. Sequencing used PBMCs. J is TRBJ2-7 and V is TRBV5-1; the match to TRBD2 covers 7 bases. In DNA form, the CDR3 reads TGCGCCAGCAGCTTGGGGGGGGGATACGAGCAGTACTTC. Protein: CASSLGGGYEQYF.